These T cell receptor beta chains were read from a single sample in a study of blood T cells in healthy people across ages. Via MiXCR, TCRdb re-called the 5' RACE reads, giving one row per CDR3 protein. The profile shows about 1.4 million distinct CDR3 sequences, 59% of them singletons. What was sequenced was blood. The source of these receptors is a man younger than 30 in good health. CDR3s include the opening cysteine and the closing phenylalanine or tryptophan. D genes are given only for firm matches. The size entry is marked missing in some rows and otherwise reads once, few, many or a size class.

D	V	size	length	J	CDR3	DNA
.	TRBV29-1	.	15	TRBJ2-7	CSAGGLPDNSYEQYF	TGCAGCGCCGGAGGTCTCCCTGACAACTCCTACGAGCAGTACTTC
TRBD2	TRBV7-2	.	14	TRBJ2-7	CASSFGLAQYEQYF	TGTGCCAGCAGCTTCGGACTAGCCCAATACGAGCAGTACTTC
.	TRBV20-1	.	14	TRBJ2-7	CSASPPGRSYEQYF	TGCAGTGCTTCGCCCCCAGGGCGCAGCTACGAGCAGTACTTC
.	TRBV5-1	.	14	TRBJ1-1	CASSLDGGVTEAFF	TGCGCCAGCAGCCTAGACGGCGGGGTCACTGAAGCTTTCTTT
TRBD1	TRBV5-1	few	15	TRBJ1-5	CASSLGGQDNQPQHF	TGCGCCAGCAGCTTGGGTGGACAGGATAACCAGCCCCAGCATTTT
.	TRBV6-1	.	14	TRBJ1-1	CASRNRDLGTEAFF	TGTGCCAGCAGGAACAGGGATCTTGGCACTGAAGCTTTCTTT
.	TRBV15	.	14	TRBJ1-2	CATSRDPGTYGYTF	TGTGCCACCAGCAGAGATCCAGGGACCTATGGCTACACCTTC
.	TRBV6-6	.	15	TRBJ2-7	CASSYSREGPDEQYF	TGTGCCAGCAGTTACTCGAGGGAAGGGCCCGACGAGCAGTACTTC
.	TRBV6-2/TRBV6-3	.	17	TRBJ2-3	CASSYSNQPGPRDTQYF	TGTGCCAGCAGTTACTCGAACCAACCGGGTCCTCGGGATACGCAGTATTTT
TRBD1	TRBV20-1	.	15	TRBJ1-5	CSAQRGDRISQPQHF	TGCAGTGCCCAAAGGGGGGACAGGATTTCCCAGCCCCAGCATTTT
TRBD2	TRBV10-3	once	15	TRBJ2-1	CAIRGTSGIWNEQFF	TGTGCCATCAGGGGGACTAGCGGGATTTGGAATGAGCAGTTCTTC
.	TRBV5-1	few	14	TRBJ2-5	CASSHPWEQETQYF	TGCGCCAGCAGCCACCCCTGGGAACAAGAGACCCAGTACTTC
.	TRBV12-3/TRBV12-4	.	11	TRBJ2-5	CASSQQGTQYF	TGTGCCAGCAGCCAACAGGGGACCCAGTACTTC
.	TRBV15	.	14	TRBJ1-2	CATSRDQGNYGYTF	TGTGCCACCAGCAGAGATCAGGGGAACTATGGCTACACCTTC
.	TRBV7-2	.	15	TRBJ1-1	CASNRDAGGGTEAFF	TGTGCCAGCAACCGAGATGCCGGGGGGGGAACTGAAGCTTTCTTT
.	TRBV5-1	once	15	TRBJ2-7	CASSLDGLGANEQYF	TGCGCCAGCAGCTTGGACGGTCTGGGGGCAAACGAGCAGTACTTC
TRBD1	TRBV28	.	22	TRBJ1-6	CASSSLSQGETPRSSYNSPLHF	TGTGCCAGCAGTTCGCTCTCACAGGGGGAAACACCTAGGAGCTCCTATAATTCACCCCTCCACTTT
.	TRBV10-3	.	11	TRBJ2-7	CAIGTLYEQYF	TGTGCCATAGGGACTCTTTACGAGCAGTACTTC
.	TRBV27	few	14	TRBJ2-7	CASSLYNGLDEQYF	TGTGCCAGCAGTTTATATAACGGACTTGACGAGCAGTACTTC
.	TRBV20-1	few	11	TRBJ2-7	CSARAYNEQYF	TGCAGTGCTAGGGCCTATAACGAGCAGTACTTC
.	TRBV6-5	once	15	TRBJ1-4	CASSRTAGVREKLFF	TGTGCCAGCAGTCGCACTGCGGGGGTACGAGAAAAACTGTTTTTT
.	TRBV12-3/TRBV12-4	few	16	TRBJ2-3	CASSPMTETSTDTQYF	TGTGCCAGCAGTCCAATGACCGAGACTAGCACAGATACGCAGTATTTT
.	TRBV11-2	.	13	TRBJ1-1	CASRLSSYTEAFF	TGTGCCAGCAGATTAAGCTCGTACACTGAAGCTTTCTTT
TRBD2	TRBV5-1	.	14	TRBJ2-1	CASTPRTSGGEQFF	TGCGCCAGCACCCCTAGGACTAGCGGCGGTGAGCAGTTCTTC
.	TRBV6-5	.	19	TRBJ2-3	CASSYSVAVARSSTDTQYF	TGTGCCAGCAGTTACTCGGTGGCCGTGGCGCGTTCAAGCACAGATACGCAGTATTTT
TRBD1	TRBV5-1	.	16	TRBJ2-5	CASSLGDRAREETQYF	TGCGCCAGCAGCTTGGGGGACAGGGCGCGGGAAGAGACCCAGTACTTC
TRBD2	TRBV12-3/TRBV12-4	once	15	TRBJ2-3	CASSPSGLLADTQYF	TGTGCCAGCAGCCCATCGGGACTACTCGCAGATACGCAGTATTTT
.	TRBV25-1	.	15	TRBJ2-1	CASSEFADYLNEQFF	TGTGCCAGCAGTGAATTCGCGGACTACCTCAATGAGCAGTTCTTC
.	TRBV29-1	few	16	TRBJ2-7	CSVIWGGTAIFYEQYF	TGCAGCGTGATTTGGGGAGGGACAGCTATATTTTACGAGCAGTACTTC
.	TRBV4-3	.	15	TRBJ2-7	CASSQELQESYEQYF	TGCGCCAGCAGCCAAGAACTACAGGAGTCCTACGAGCAGTACTTC
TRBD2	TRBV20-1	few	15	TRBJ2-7	CSASNLAGDSYEQYF	TGCAGTGCTAGTAATCTAGCGGGGGACTCCTACGAGCAGTACTTC
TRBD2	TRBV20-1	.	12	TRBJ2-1	CSASGRENEQFF	TGCAGTGCTTCAGGGCGGGAGAATGAGCAGTTCTTC
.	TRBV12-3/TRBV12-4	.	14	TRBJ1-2	CASSLNSPIYGYTF	TGTGCCAGCAGTTTAAACAGCCCGATATATGGCTACACCTTC
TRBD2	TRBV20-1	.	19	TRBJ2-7	CSASPPRLAGTLRRYEQYF	TGCAGTGCTAGCCCCCCGAGGCTAGCGGGCACTCTACGACGCTACGAGCAGTACTTC
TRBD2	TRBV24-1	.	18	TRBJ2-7	CATQRGNHLLSSYNEQYF	TGTGCCACCCAGCGGGGGAATCACTTACTTAGCTCCTACAATGAGCAGTACTTC
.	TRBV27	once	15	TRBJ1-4	CASSYYRETNEKLFF	TGTGCCAGCAGTTATTACAGGGAAACTAATGAAAAACTGTTTTTT
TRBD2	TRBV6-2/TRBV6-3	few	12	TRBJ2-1	CASSYTRDYQFF	TGTGCCAGCAGTTACACCCGGGACTACCAGTTCTTC
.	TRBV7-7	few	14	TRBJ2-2	CASSFVGLTGELFF	TGTGCTAGCAGCTTCGTAGGCTTGACCGGGGAGCTGTTTTTT
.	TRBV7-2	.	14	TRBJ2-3	CASSFALAWDTQYF	TGTGCCAGCAGCTTTGCACTAGCCTGGGATACGCAGTATTTT
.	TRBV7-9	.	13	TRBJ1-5	CASSYRNAEPQHF	TGTGCCAGCAGCTACCGAAATGCGGAGCCCCAGCATTTT